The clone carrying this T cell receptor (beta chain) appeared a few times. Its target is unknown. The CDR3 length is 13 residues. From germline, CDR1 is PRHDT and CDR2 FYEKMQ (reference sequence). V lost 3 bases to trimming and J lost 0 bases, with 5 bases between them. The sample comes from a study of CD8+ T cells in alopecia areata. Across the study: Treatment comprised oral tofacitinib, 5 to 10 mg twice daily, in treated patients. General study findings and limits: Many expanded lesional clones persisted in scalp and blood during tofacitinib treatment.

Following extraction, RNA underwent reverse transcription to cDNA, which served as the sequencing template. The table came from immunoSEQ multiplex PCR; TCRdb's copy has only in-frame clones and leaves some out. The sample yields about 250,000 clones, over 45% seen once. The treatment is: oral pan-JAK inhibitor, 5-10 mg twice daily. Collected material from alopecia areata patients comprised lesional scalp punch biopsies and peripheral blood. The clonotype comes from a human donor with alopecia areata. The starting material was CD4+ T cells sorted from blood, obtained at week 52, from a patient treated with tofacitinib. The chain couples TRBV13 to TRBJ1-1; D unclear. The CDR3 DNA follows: TGTGCCAGCAGCTTTGACCTGAACACTGAAGCTTTCTTT. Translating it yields CASSFDLNTEAFF. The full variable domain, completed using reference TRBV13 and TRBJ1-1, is AAGVIQSPRHLIKEKRETATLKCYPIPRHDTVYWYQQGPGQDPQFLISFYEKMQSDKGSIPDRFSAQQFSDYHSELNMSSLELGDSALYFCASSFDLNTEAFFGQGTRLTVV.